One and the same sample provided the 13 T cell receptor beta chains below, sequenced in a study of cytomegalovirus exposure and HLA in healthy donors. Researchers ran the PCR with 60 Vbeta and 13 Jbeta primers. The data were produced by immunoSEQ multiplex PCR, yet TCRdb's version contains in-frame clones alone and is incomplete. The sample has 45,000 to 60,000 clones, 65% to 80% seen once. The sample comprised PBMCs. The receptors were sampled from a man aged 30 to 39 in good health and CMV-seronegative.

The chain employs TRBV7-8 and TRBJ2-1; 10 bases map to TRBD2. The V segment lost 3 bases and the J segment 6 bases; nucleotides outside the gene matches: 8. This CDR3 has 16 amino acids. CDR1 is SGHVS, CDR2 FQNEAQ, per germline. CDR3 in amino acids: CASSFKVLAGANEQFF. The CDR3 DNA sequence: TGTGCCAGCAGCTTCAAGGTTCTAGCGGGAGCCAATGAGCAGTTCTTC.

CDR3 amino acids: CASSLVVSYEQYF. The CDR3 coding sequence is TGTGCCAGCAGCTTAGTCGTCTCCTACGAGCAGTACTTC. V usage is TRBV7-2 and J usage is TRBJ2-7; no definite D call. The germline V gene has CDR1 SGHTA and CDR2 FQGNSA. CDR3 length: 13 residues. Trimming cost V 1 base and J 0 bases, with 4 bases left between them.

The chain is built from TRBV27 and TRBJ2-3; D not certain. The CDR3 is made up of 11 amino acids. Trimming removed 7 bases from V and 4 bases from J, with 6 bases in between. Looked up from germline, CDR1 is MNHEY and CDR2 is SMNVEV (reference sequence). As DNA, the CDR3 is TGTGCCAGCAAAAGCCCAGATACGCAGTATTTT. Translation gives CASKSPDTQYF.

The chain employs TRBV2 and TRBJ1-1; D unresolved. CDR3 length equals 13 residues. In germline, CDR1 is SNHLY, CDR2 FYNNEI. Trimming stripped 2 bases from V and 4 bases from J, with 8 bases between. CDR3 in amino acids: CASSERVSTEAFF. As DNA, the CDR3 is TGTGCCAGCAGTGAACGGGTGAGCACTGAAGCTTTCTTT.

This clone was seen a handful of times. The chain combines TRBV6-1 with TRBJ2-7; the D gene is possibly TRBD2 (5 bases). The CDR3 contains 15 residues. V was cut by 2 bases and J by 2 bases, with 13 bases left in between. Looked up from germline, CDR1 is MNHNS and CDR2 is SASEGT. The DNA for the CDR3 is TGTGCCAGCAGTGAAACCCTGAGCGGACCCTACGAGCAGTACTTC. Amino acids: CASSETLSGPYEQYF.

This clone was counted between two and nine times. CDR3 DNA sequence: TGTGCCAGCAGTGAAGCGTCAGGTTTGGAATATGAAAAACTGTTTTTT. Translating gives CASSEASGLEYEKLFF. The V gene is TRBV6-1, the J gene TRBJ1-4; D is uncertain. This CDR3 contains 16 residues. CDR1 and CDR2 from the germline V gene are MNHNS and SASEGT. Trimming stripped 0 bases from V and 6 bases from J, with 14 bases between.

The V and J genes are TRBV5-1 and TRBJ2-1; 8 bases are a match to TRBD2. Germline CDR1 reads SGHRS; CDR2 reads YFSETQ. This CDR3 comprises 16 residues. V was pared by 4 bases and J by 0 bases, with 6 bases of the junction left unmatched. The CDR3 sequence is CASSATSGISYNEQFF. Written as DNA, the CDR3 is TGCGCCAGCAGCGCCACTAGCGGTATCTCCTACAATGAGCAGTTCTTC.

This rearrangement joins TRBV27 to TRBJ2-7, with D possibly being TRBD2 (5 bases). CDR1 is MNHEY and CDR2 is SMNVEV in the germline V gene (reference sequence). V was cut by 3 bases and J by 2 bases, with 14 bases left in between. This CDR3 comprises 15 residues. CDR3 amino acids: CASSFSPGLAYEQYF. The CDR3 DNA is TGTGCCAGCAGTTTTTCCCCGGGGTTGGCCTACGAGCAGTACTTC.

This clone was detected only a few times. Here the CDR3 DNA reads TGTGCCAGCAGACACACGGGACAGGGAGTCTACGAGCAGTACTTC. Amino acids: CASRHTGQGVYEQYF. This chain joins TRBV25-1 and TRBJ2-5, with 9 positions matching TRBD1. The J call may be mistaken, given a closer DNA end match to TRBJ2-7. The CDR3 loop spans 15 amino acids. CDR1 and CDR2 (germline): MGHDK, SYGVNS.

The genes are TRBV5-5 and TRBJ1-4; weak D call: TRBD1 (5 bases). CDR3 length: 15 residues. Germline CDR1 reads SGHKS; CDR2 reads YYEKEE (reference sequence). V was trimmed by 2 bases and J by 8 bases, leaving 16 bases between them. The CDR3 DNA reads TGTGCCAGCAGCTTTGGAGCCGCAGGGTACGAAAAACTGTTTTTT. Its translation is CASSFGAAGYEKLFF.

This sequence joins TRBV7-9 and TRBJ1-1; TRBD1 matches 8 bases. Germline CDR1 and CDR2: SEHNR and FQNEAQ (reference sequence). The V and J ends lost 9 bases and 5 bases, in that order; junction bases with no gene match: 5. The CDR3 totals 12 residues. In nucleotides, the CDR3 is TGTGCCAGTAACAGGGGGAGAACTGAAGCTTTCTTT. Translating gives CASNRGRTEAFF. Full variable domain (remainder filled in from reference TRBV7-9 and TRBJ1-1): DTGVSQNPRHKITKRGQNVTFRCDPISEHNRLYWYRQTLGQGPEFLTYFQNEAQLEKSRLLSDRFSAERPKGSFSTLEIQRTEQGDSAMYLCASNRGRTEAFFGQGTRLTVV.

The chain has TRBV5-1 and TRBJ2-3, with TRBD1 matching 8 bases. Germline loops: CDR1 SGHRS, CDR2 YFSETQ. The CDR3 is 17 residues long. Germline trimming cut 0 bases from V and 1 base from J; bases unmatched to any gene: 7. For the CDR3, the DNA is TGCGCCAGCAGCTTGGTGAAGGGACAGGAGGGCACAGATACGCAGTATTTT. This translates into CASSLVKGQEGTDTQYF.

This clone was picked up one time. The chain recombines TRBV7-8 with TRBJ1-5; 8 bases match TRBD1. The J segment lost 2 bases and the V segment lost 5 bases, leaving 2 bases of the junction unmatched. CDR1 is SGHVS, CDR2 FQNEAQ, per germline. CDR3 size: 14 residues. In nucleotides, the CDR3 is TGTGCCAGCAGCGACAGGGGAGGCAATCAGCCCCAGCATTTT. Translating it yields CASSDRGGNQPQHF. Using reference TRBV7-8 and TRBJ1-5 for the parts outside the CDR3, the full variable domain is GAGVSQSPRYKVAKRGQDVALRCDPISGHVSLFWYQQALGQGPEFLTYFQNEAQLDKSGLPSDRFFAERPEGSVSTLKIQRTQQEDSAVYLCASSDRGGNQPQHFGDGTRLSIL.